The present TCR beta chain was sequenced within a study of blood T cell repertoires in COVID-19. V lost 2 bases and J 0 bases, leaving 10 bases between the germline ends. This CDR3 has 15 residues. Germline V gene sequence: CDR1 MNHEY, CDR2 SMNVEV (reference sequence). Sequencing used immunoSEQ multiplex PCR; TCRdb keeps in-frame clones, though not all of them. Of a few hundred thousand clones in the sample, about nine tenths are singletons; the top ten hold around 3%. Sequenced sample: PBMCs or T cells enriched from blood (not recorded which). This clonotype was obtained from a woman aged 50 to 60 who had recovered from COVID-19. V gene TRBV27 combines with J gene TRBJ1-1; possibly TRBD1 for D (6 bases). CDR3 in amino acids: CASSLKTGVNTEAFF. In nucleotides, the CDR3 is TGTGCCAGCAGTTTAAAGACAGGCGTGAACACTGAAGCTTTCTTT.